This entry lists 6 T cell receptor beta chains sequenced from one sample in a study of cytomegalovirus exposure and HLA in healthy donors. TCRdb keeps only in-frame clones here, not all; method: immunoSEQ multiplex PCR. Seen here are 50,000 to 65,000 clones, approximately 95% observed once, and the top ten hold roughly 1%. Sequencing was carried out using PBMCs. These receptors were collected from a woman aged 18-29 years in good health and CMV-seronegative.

DNA for the CDR3: TGCGCCAGCAGCACACGTTTGAACTACGAGCAGTACTTC. Its protein is CASSTRLNYEQYF. This sequence joins TRBV5-1 and TRBJ2-7; D unclear. The CDR3 runs to 13 residues. V shed 4 bases and J shed 3 bases, with 11 bases lying between them. Per germline, CDR1 SGHRS and CDR2 YFSETQ.

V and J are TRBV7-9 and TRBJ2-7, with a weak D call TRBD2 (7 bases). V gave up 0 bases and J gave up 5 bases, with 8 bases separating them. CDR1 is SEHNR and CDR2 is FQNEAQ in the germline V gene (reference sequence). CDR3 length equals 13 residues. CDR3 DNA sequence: TGTGCCAGCAGCTTAGCAGGGGGGGACGAGCAGTACTTC. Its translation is CASSLAGGDEQYF.

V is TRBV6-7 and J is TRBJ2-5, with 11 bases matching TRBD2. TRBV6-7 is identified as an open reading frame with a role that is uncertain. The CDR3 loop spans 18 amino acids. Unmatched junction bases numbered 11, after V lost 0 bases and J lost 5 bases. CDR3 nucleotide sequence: TGTGCCAGCAGTTACTCGAGACTAGCGGGGAGGTGCGGGGAGACCCAGTACTTC. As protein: CASSYSRLAGRCGETQYF.

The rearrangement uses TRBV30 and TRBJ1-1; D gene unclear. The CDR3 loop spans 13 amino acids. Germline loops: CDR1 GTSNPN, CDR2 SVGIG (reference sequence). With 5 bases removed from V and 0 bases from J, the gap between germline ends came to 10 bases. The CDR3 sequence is CAWGRQLNTEAFF. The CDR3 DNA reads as TGTGCCTGGGGCAGGCAGCTGAACACTGAAGCTTTCTTT.

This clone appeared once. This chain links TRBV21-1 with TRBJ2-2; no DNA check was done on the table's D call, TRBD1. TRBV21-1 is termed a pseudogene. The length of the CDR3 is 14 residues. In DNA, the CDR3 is TGTGCCAGCAGCCGGACAGCCAACACCGGGGAGCTGTTTTTT. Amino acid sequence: CASSRTANTGELFF.

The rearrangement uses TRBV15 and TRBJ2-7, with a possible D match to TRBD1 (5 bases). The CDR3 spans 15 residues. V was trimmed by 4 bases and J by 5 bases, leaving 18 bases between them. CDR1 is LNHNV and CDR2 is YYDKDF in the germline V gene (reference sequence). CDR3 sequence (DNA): TGTGCCACCAGCACAGCAGGGTTGGGGATGAACGAGCAGTACTTC. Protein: CATSTAGLGMNEQYF.